The T cell receptor beta chain under discussion was sequenced for a study of identical twins. This CDR3 is 16 amino acids long. V shed 2 bases and J 5 bases; nucleotides not matched to a gene: 2. MiXCR was run by TCRdb on the 5' RACE reads, yielding one entry per CDR3 protein. Counted here are around 290,000 distinct CDR3 sequences, over 8.5% occurring once; the ten biggest clones make up approximately 6.5%. This sample also appeared in a second study, on yellow fever vaccine responses in identical twins.

The chain combines TRBV12-3 or TRBV12-4 with TRBJ2-2, with 13 bases fitting TRBD2. The source is a woman in her late teens or twenties in good health. Source material: CD8+ T cells sorted from blood. Written as DNA, the CDR3 is TGTGCCAGCAGTTTAACTAGCGGGAGGGGTACCGGGGAGCTGTTTTTT. It specifies CASSLTSGRGTGELFF.